This T cell receptor beta chain was identified in a study of siplizumab effects on memory and regulatory T cells. Study-wide findings and caveats: Memory cells seemed less diverse than naive T cells, which also seemed major contributors to the alloresponse. Proliferating Tregs from siplizumab cultures lacked functional confirmation of suppression. A minor share of alloreactive clones matched unstimulated subsets. In the presence of siplizumab, alloreactive sequences traceable to unstimulated CD4+ memory cells were significantly reduced.

TCRdb keeps only in-frame clones here, not all; method: immunoSEQ multiplex PCR. Of around 100,000 clones in the sample, under 95% were seen once. This clone was picked up a small number of times. What it binds is not known. CDR1 is SEHNR and CDR2 is FQNEAQ in the germline V gene (reference sequence). The CDR3 covers 12 residues. Trimming left V 5 bases short and J 6 bases short, with 8 bases between. This clonotype originated in a human donor in good health. Material: Tregs sorted from blood. The rearrangement joins TRBV7-9 to TRBJ1-5, with D possibly TRBD1 on 5 matching bases. Here the CDR3 reads CASSPGTQPQHF. The CDR3 DNA reads as TGTGCCAGCAGCCCCGGGACTCAGCCCCAGCATTTT. The full variable domain, its missing parts supplied by reference TRBV7-9 and TRBJ1-5, is DTGVSQNPRHKITKRGQNVTFRCDPISEHNRLYWYRQTLGQGPEFLTYFQNEAQLEKSRLLSDRFSAERPKGSFSTLEIQRTEQGDSAMYLCASSPGTQPQHFGDGTRLSIL.